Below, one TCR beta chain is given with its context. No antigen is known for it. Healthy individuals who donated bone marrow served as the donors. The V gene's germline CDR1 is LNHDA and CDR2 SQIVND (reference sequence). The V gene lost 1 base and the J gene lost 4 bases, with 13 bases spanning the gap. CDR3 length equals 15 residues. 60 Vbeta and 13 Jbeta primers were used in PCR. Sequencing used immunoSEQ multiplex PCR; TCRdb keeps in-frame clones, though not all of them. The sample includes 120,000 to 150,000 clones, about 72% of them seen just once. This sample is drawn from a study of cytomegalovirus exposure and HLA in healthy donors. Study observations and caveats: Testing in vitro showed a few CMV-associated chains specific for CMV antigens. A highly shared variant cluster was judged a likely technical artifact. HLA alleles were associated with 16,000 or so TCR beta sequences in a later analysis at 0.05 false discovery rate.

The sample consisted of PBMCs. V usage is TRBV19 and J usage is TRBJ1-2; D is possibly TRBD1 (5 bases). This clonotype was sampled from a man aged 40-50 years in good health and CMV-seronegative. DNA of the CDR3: TGTGCCAGTAGTATAGTTGCAGGGAACCTCTATGGCTACACCTTC. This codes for CASSIVAGNLYGYTF.